This T cell receptor (beta chain) was found in a study of CD8+CD57+ T cells in acquired aplastic anemia. General study points: Statistical testing detected no significant gap in CD8+ Simpson's diversity between patients and controls.

V dropped 3 bases and J dropped 4; count of bases not matched to a gene: 7. There are 14 residues in the CDR3. In germline, CDR1 is SGHRS, CDR2 YFSETQ. As for this clonotype: As yet, its antigen is unknown.

Flow cytometry had shown expanded CD8+CD57+ cells in the patients chosen for sequencing. Among the patients, none had received any therapy at the time of blood sampling. Genomic DNA provided the template from which TCR beta VDJ and CDR3 profiles were obtained. TCRdb itself ran the reads through MiXCR, one entry per CDR3 protein. The table shows some 92,000 distinct CDR3 sequences, with 55% to 70% occurring only once. The specimen sequenced was sorted CD4+, CD8+, or CD8+CD57+ T cells (not recorded which) from PBMCs. This chain links TRBV5-1 with TRBJ2-7; 7 nucleotides agree with TRBD1. This sequence was found in a human donor with aplastic anemia. The CDR3 spells CASSSTGSRYEQYF. CDR3 nucleotides: TGCGCCAGCAGCTCGACAGGGAGTAGATACGAGCAGTACTTC. The full variable domain, completed using reference TRBV5-1 and TRBJ2-7, is KAGVTQTPRYLIKTRGQQVTLSCSPISGHRSVSWYQQTPGQGLQFLFEYFSETQRNKGNFPGRFSGRQFSNSRSEMNVSTLELGDSALYLCASSSTGSRYEQYFGPGTRLTVT.